Listed below are T cell receptor beta chains from one sample, sequenced in a study of blood T cell repertoires in COVID-19. Method: immunoSEQ multiplex PCR; TCRdb's copy keeps in-frame clones and lacks some. Of 250,000 to 350,000 clones in the sample, just under 85% were seen once. Sequences were obtained from peripheral blood. The receptors originated from a woman aged 50 to 65 with active or convalescent COVID-19. Each CDR3 is given with its conserved first and last residue. Each record gives: clone size, D gene, V gene, J gene, CDR3 DNA, CDR3 protein. D genes are given only for firm matches. Some rows mark clone size as missing; the rest say once, few, many or name a class of expanded clone.

abundance: few
d_gene: .
v_gene: TRBV7-9
j_gene: TRBJ2-2
CDR3nt: TGTGCCAGCAGCTTAGAGGGGATCGGGGAGCTGTTTTTT
CDR3aa: CASSLEGIGELFF

abundance: .
d_gene: TRBD2
v_gene: TRBV13
j_gene: TRBJ2-5
CDR3nt: TGTGCCAGCAGTCCTTCACGGGGACTAGCGGGAGAGCAAGAGACCCAGTACTTC
CDR3aa: CASSPSRGLAGEQETQYF

abundance: .
d_gene: TRBD1
v_gene: TRBV10-2
j_gene: TRBJ1-3
CDR3nt: TGCGCCAGCGCAAGGGGGCAGGATGGAAACACCATATATTTT
CDR3aa: CASARGQDGNTIYF

abundance: few
d_gene: .
v_gene: TRBV2
j_gene: TRBJ2-7
CDR3nt: TGTGCCAGCAGTGAAGATTACGGCGAGCAGTACTTC
CDR3aa: CASSEDYGEQYF

abundance: .
d_gene: TRBD2
v_gene: TRBV6-1
j_gene: TRBJ2-2
CDR3nt: TGTGCCAGCAGTGTGCGACTAGCGGGCTATAACACCGGGGAGCTGTTTTTT
CDR3aa: CASSVRLAGYNTGELFF

abundance: .
d_gene: .
v_gene: TRBV28
j_gene: TRBJ1-2
CDR3nt: TGTGCCAGCAGGGCTGGGGGACTGATAGAGACCACCTTC
CDR3aa: CASRAGGLIETTF

abundance: few
d_gene: TRBD1
v_gene: TRBV10-1
j_gene: TRBJ1-5
CDR3nt: TGCGCCAGCAGTGAGAAGAGGACAGGGGACCTCAATCAGCCCCAGCATTTT
CDR3aa: CASSEKRTGDLNQPQHF

abundance: .
d_gene: .
v_gene: TRBV19
j_gene: TRBJ2-7
CDR3nt: TGTGCCAGTAGTGTGACACGGAACCCTGCTGACGAGCAGTACTTC
CDR3aa: CASSVTRNPADEQYF

abundance: .
d_gene: .
v_gene: TRBV28
j_gene: TRBJ2-1
CDR3nt: TGTGCCAGCAGTTTAGCTGGCGGAGCCTACAATGAGCAGTTCTTC
CDR3aa: CASSLAGGAYNEQFF

abundance: .
d_gene: .
v_gene: TRBV12-3/TRBV12-4
j_gene: TRBJ1-5
CDR3nt: TGTGCCAGCAGTTTAGTGTCCCAATGGCCCCAGCATTTT
CDR3aa: CASSLVSQWPQHF

abundance: .
d_gene: .
v_gene: TRBV3-1/TRBV3-2
j_gene: TRBJ2-1
CDR3nt: TGTGCCAGCAGCCAAGACAGAGCGGGACAATCCTACAATGAGCAGTTCTTC
CDR3aa: CASSQDRAGQSYNEQFF

abundance: once
d_gene: TRBD1
v_gene: TRBV18
j_gene: TRBJ1-3
CDR3nt: TGTGCCAGCTCATCGACAGGGCGAAACACCATATATTTT
CDR3aa: CASSSTGRNTIYF

abundance: .
d_gene: TRBD1
v_gene: TRBV28
j_gene: TRBJ2-1
CDR3nt: TGTGCCAGTCGACAAACCGGGACAGGGGGCTTCGATGAGCAGTTCTTC
CDR3aa: CASRQTGTGGFDEQFF

abundance: once
d_gene: .
v_gene: TRBV18
j_gene: TRBJ1-1
CDR3nt: TGTGCCAGTCGACTCGAGGGATTTTACACTGAAGCTTTCTTT
CDR3aa: CASRLEGFYTEAFF

abundance: .
d_gene: TRBD1
v_gene: TRBV2
j_gene: TRBJ1-5
CDR3nt: TGTGCCAGCAGTCACACCCGGGACAGGGTGACTCAGCCCCAGCATTTT
CDR3aa: CASSHTRDRVTQPQHF

abundance: .
d_gene: .
v_gene: TRBV29-1
j_gene: TRBJ2-1
CDR3nt: TGCAGCGTTGAAGATCGGATCGGATTCAGGAACAATGAGCAGTTCTTC
CDR3aa: CSVEDRIGFRNNEQFF

abundance: .
d_gene: TRBD2
v_gene: TRBV7-3
j_gene: TRBJ2-1
CDR3nt: TGTGCCAGCAGCCCCCGGGCTAGCGGGGAAAATGAGCAGTTCTTC
CDR3aa: CASSPRASGENEQFF

abundance: .
d_gene: TRBD1
v_gene: TRBV5-4
j_gene: TRBJ1-1
CDR3nt: TGTGCCAGCAACGAACAGGGGGCCTACACTGAAGCTTTCTTT
CDR3aa: CASNEQGAYTEAFF

abundance: .
d_gene: TRBD1
v_gene: TRBV3-1/TRBV3-2
j_gene: TRBJ1-6
CDR3nt: TGTGCCAGCAGCCAGTGGACAGGGGGAGTCCAAAATTCACCCCTCCACTTT
CDR3aa: CASSQWTGGVQNSPLHF

abundance: .
d_gene: TRBD1
v_gene: TRBV4-1
j_gene: TRBJ2-7
CDR3nt: TGCGCCAGCAGCCATACCGGGACAGGGGTTGACGAGCAGTACTTC
CDR3aa: CASSHTGTGVDEQYF

abundance: .
d_gene: TRBD1
v_gene: TRBV19
j_gene: TRBJ2-3
CDR3nt: TGTGCCAGTAGAGACAGGGGTAGAACAGATACGCAGTATTTT
CDR3aa: CASRDRGRTDTQYF

abundance: .
d_gene: TRBD1
v_gene: TRBV27
j_gene: TRBJ1-6
CDR3nt: TGTGCCAGCAGTCCAAGGACAGGGGCGGTATATAATTCACCCCTCCACTTT
CDR3aa: CASSPRTGAVYNSPLHF

abundance: .
d_gene: .
v_gene: TRBV7-9
j_gene: TRBJ2-1
CDR3nt: TGTGCCAGCAGCTTAGGGGCCCGCCCACGGGGTGAGCAGTTCTTC
CDR3aa: CASSLGARPRGEQFF

abundance: .
d_gene: TRBD2
v_gene: TRBV2
j_gene: TRBJ2-1
CDR3nt: TGTGCCAGCAACGGACTAGCGGATTACAATGAGCAGTTCTTC
CDR3aa: CASNGLADYNEQFF

abundance: once
d_gene: .
v_gene: TRBV7-6
j_gene: TRBJ1-6
CDR3nt: TGTGCCAGCAGCCTAGGGACTAGCTCCTATAATTCACCCCTCCACTTT
CDR3aa: CASSLGTSSYNSPLHF

abundance: .
d_gene: TRBD1
v_gene: TRBV5-1
j_gene: TRBJ2-7
CDR3nt: TGCGCCAGCAGCAGGGACAGTTACGAGCAGTACTTC
CDR3aa: CASSRDSYEQYF

abundance: once
d_gene: .
v_gene: TRBV3-1/TRBV3-2
j_gene: TRBJ2-7
CDR3nt: TGTGCCAGCAGCCAGACTAGCTACGAGCAGTACTTC
CDR3aa: CASSQTSYEQYF

abundance: .
d_gene: .
v_gene: TRBV6-1
j_gene: TRBJ1-6
CDR3nt: TGTGCCAGCAGTGAAGCTCCAGGGTCACCCCTCCACTTT
CDR3aa: CASSEAPGSPLHF

abundance: .
d_gene: .
v_gene: TRBV7-2
j_gene: TRBJ2-2
CDR3nt: TGTGCCAGCAGCTTACGACAGATAAGCACCGGGGAGCTGTTTTTT
CDR3aa: CASSLRQISTGELFF

abundance: .
d_gene: .
v_gene: TRBV19
j_gene: TRBJ2-1
CDR3nt: TGTGCCAGTAGTCCCCTCCTTGACAATGAGCAGTTCTTC
CDR3aa: CASSPLLDNEQFF

abundance: .
d_gene: .
v_gene: TRBV11-2
j_gene: TRBJ1-1
CDR3nt: TGTGCCAGCAGCTTAAAACCGACCTACAAGCGGATGAACACTGAAGCTTTCTTT
CDR3aa: CASSLKPTYKRMNTEAFF

abundance: .
d_gene: TRBD2
v_gene: TRBV10-3
j_gene: TRBJ2-7
CDR3nt: TGTGCCATCAGTGAGTGGGGGGGTTCGTCCGCCGTGGAGCAGTACTTC
CDR3aa: CAISEWGGSSAVEQYF

abundance: .
d_gene: .
v_gene: TRBV6-5
j_gene: TRBJ1-2
CDR3nt: TGTGCCAGCACTCAGACAGGAATTAACTATGGCTACACCTTC
CDR3aa: CASTQTGINYGYTF

abundance: few
d_gene: .
v_gene: TRBV30
j_gene: TRBJ1-1
CDR3nt: TGTGCCTGGAGTTCATACAGGGTGGCCACTGAAGCTTTCTTT
CDR3aa: CAWSSYRVATEAFF

abundance: .
d_gene: TRBD1
v_gene: TRBV27
j_gene: TRBJ1-2
CDR3nt: TGTGCCAGCAGTTTTGGGACAGGGGGCGGCTACACCTTC
CDR3aa: CASSFGTGGGYTF

abundance: few
d_gene: TRBD2
v_gene: TRBV7-6
j_gene: TRBJ2-7
CDR3nt: TGTGCCAGCAGCTTAGCGGCTAGCGGGTTCTACGAGCAGTACTTC
CDR3aa: CASSLAASGFYEQYF

abundance: .
d_gene: TRBD1
v_gene: TRBV2
j_gene: TRBJ1-2
CDR3nt: TGTGCCAGCAGTCAAGACAGGGGAGGAAACTATGGCTACACCTTC
CDR3aa: CASSQDRGGNYGYTF

abundance: .
d_gene: TRBD1
v_gene: TRBV5-1
j_gene: TRBJ1-4
CDR3nt: TGCGCCAGCAGCTTGGGGACAGGGATGGAAAAACTGTTTTTT
CDR3aa: CASSLGTGMEKLFF

abundance: .
d_gene: .
v_gene: TRBV5-1
j_gene: TRBJ2-7
CDR3nt: TGCGCCAGCAGCCTGGGGGGCGGCCCCTACGAGCAGTACTTC
CDR3aa: CASSLGGGPYEQYF

abundance: .
d_gene: .
v_gene: TRBV7-2
j_gene: TRBJ2-7
CDR3nt: TGTGCCAGCAGCTTAGTTCGGTTGAAGTACGAGCAGTACTTC
CDR3aa: CASSLVRLKYEQYF

abundance: .
d_gene: TRBD2
v_gene: TRBV7-2
j_gene: TRBJ2-7
CDR3nt: TGTGCCAGCAGTCGGGAGGGCCTTACCTACGAGCAGTACTTC
CDR3aa: CASSREGLTYEQYF